The 17 T cell receptor beta chains below come from one sample, sequenced in a study of blood T cell repertoires in COVID-19. Using immunoSEQ multiplex PCR, the repertoire was profiled, and TCRdb retains in-frame clones only, with some absent. Altogether about 120,000 clones are present, more than 70% being singletons, with the ten largest covering 1.2%. The material sequenced was peripheral blood. All receptors come from an elderly woman with acute or convalescent COVID-19.

V usage is TRBV6-6 and J usage is TRBJ2-1, with D possibly called TRBD1 or TRBD2 (6 bases each). Germline CDR1 MNHNY, CDR2 SVGAGI (reference sequence). V dropped 6 bases and J dropped 4 bases, with 13 bases sitting between them. CDR3 length: 14 amino acids. The CDR3 DNA is TGTGCCAGCAGCCGAGGGGGGACTTACAATGAGCAGTTCTTC. Translating gives CASSRGGTYNEQFF.

The chain joins TRBV6-5 to TRBJ1-1; D is ambiguous. V was cut by 7 bases and J by 6 bases, with 12 bases left in between. This CDR3 contains 12 residues. Germline lookup yields CDR1 MNHEY and CDR2 SVGAGI. In DNA form, the CDR3 reads TGTGCCAGCATGCGGATCAACGCTGAAGCTTTCTTT. Translation gives CASMRINAEAFF.

In this sample, this clone turned up once. The same CDR3 can be traced to other DNA sequences in this sample. This chain joins TRBV3-1 (or the pseudogene TRBV3-2) and TRBJ1-2; TRBD1 matches 10 bases. The CDR3 totals 12 residues. The trim removed 5 bases at V and 11 bases at J, leaving 5 bases unmatched. The germline gives CDR1 LGHDT, CDR2 YNNKEL (reference sequence). The CDR3 bases are TGTGCCAGCAGCTCCCGGACAGGGGGTTACACCTTC. Its protein product is CASSSRTGGYTF.

This chain uses TRBV4-3 with TRBJ2-2; TRBD2 agrees at 11 bases. The J segment lost 5 bases and the V segment lost 2 bases, leaving 1 base of the junction unmatched. CDR1 is LGHNA and CDR2 is YSLEER in the germline V gene. This CDR3 has 15 residues. The CDR3 spells CASSQRTSGTGELFF. The CDR3 DNA sequence: TGCGCCAGCAGCCAACGGACTAGCGGGACCGGGGAGCTGTTTTTT.

V gene TRBV28 combines with J gene TRBJ1-3; 7 bases map to TRBD1. The junction had 7 bases not matched to a gene; V was cut back by 6 bases and J by 8 bases. The CDR3 consists of 13 residues. CDR1 is MDHEN and CDR2 is SYDVKM in the germline V gene. The CDR3 is CASSSTGVDTIYF. The CDR3 nucleotides are TGTGCCAGCAGCTCAACAGGGGTGGACACCATATATTTT.

This clone was seen more than once but under ten times. The V and J genes are TRBV5-1 and TRBJ2-7; 10 bases fit TRBD2. Germline lookup yields CDR1 SGHRS and CDR2 YFSETQ. The CDR3 is made up of 12 amino acids. V lost 4 bases and J lost 12; bases outside the gene matches: 7. The CDR3, as DNA: TGCGCCAGCAGCGCTCCGAGCGGGAGGGCGTACTTC. This codes for CASSAPSGRAYF.

The rearrangement links TRBV28 to TRBJ2-7; D gene ambiguous. V was cut by 5 bases and J by 3 bases, with 17 bases left in between. Germline V lookup: CDR1 MDHEN, CDR2 SYDVKM. The CDR3 length is 15 residues. CDR3 bases: TGTGCCAGCAGTACCCCGGCCGGTCAGGACTACGAGCAGTACTTC. Amino acid sequence: CASSTPAGQDYEQYF.

The chain uses TRBV27 and TRBJ1-1; 8 bases line up with TRBD1. The germline V gene encodes CDR1 MNHEY and CDR2 SMNVEV (reference sequence). This CDR3 has 14 amino acids. Trimming removed 7 bases from V and 0 bases from J; junction bases left unmatched: 4. In DNA form, the CDR3 reads TGTGCCAGCACCCCACAGGGGGTGAACACTGAAGCTTTCTTT. Protein: CASTPQGVNTEAFF.

Points on this clone: At one end, the junction sequence differs from germline, possibly due to a read error. This chain connects TRBV18 to TRBJ2-7; 10 bases agree with TRBD2. Germline values: CDR1 KGHSH, CDR2 LQKENI. CDR3 length equals 13 residues. CDR3 sequence: CASSDLAGAPEAF. The CDR3 DNA reads as TGTGCCAGCTCAGACCTAGCGGGGGCCCCCGAAGCCTTC.

The chain recombines TRBV5-1 with TRBJ2-2; TRBD2 is a possible D gene (5 bases). V lost 4 bases to trimming and J lost 1 base, with 8 bases between them. The CDR3 extends over 14 amino acids. CDR1 is SGHRS and CDR2 is YFSETQ in the germline V gene. CDR3 sequence reads: CASSPAGNTGELFF. CDR3 bases: TGCGCCAGCAGCCCCGCGGGGAACACCGGGGAGCTGTTTTTT.

The gene calls are TRBV19 and TRBJ1-1; 8 bases match TRBD1. The trim removed 3 bases at V and 5 bases at J, leaving 5 bases unmatched. Germline V lookup: CDR1 LNHDA, CDR2 SQIVND (reference sequence). The CDR3 loop spans 14 amino acids. The CDR3 loop is CASSIQGARTEAFF. CDR3 coding DNA: TGTGCCAGTAGTATTCAGGGGGCGCGGACTGAAGCTTTCTTT.

This clone was counted between two and nine times. V gene TRBV5-1 combines with J gene TRBJ1-2; 7 bases match TRBD1. CDR3 length equals 14 residues. V shed 5 bases, J shed 0 bases, and the junction held 4 bases outside the gene matches. Looked up from germline, CDR1 is SGHRS and CDR2 is YFSETQ. This CDR3 reads CASRLTGPNYGYTF. CDR3 DNA sequence: TGCGCCAGCAGACTGACAGGGCCTAACTATGGCTACACCTTC.

This clone was seen just once. The V and J genes are TRBV7-2 and TRBJ2-1; 12 positions match TRBD1. V lost 5 bases and J lost 9; bases outside the gene matches: 5. The CDR3 loop spans 14 amino acids. Germline V CDR1 and CDR2: SGHTA, FQGNSA. The DNA of the CDR3 is TGTGCCAGCAGCCTGGGGACAGGGGGCACTGAGCAGTTCTTC. As protein: CASSLGTGGTEQFF.

The V and J genes are TRBV19 and TRBJ2-3; tentative D call: TRBD2 (5 bases). V lost 5 bases, J lost 5 bases, and 17 bases lay in between. The CDR3 loop spans 15 amino acids. Germline V CDR1 and CDR2: LNHDA, SQIVND (reference sequence). The CDR3 sequence is CASSSPQGAVDTQYF. For the CDR3, the DNA is TGTGCCAGTAGTTCCCCCCAAGGAGCGGTAGATACGCAGTATTTT.

V is TRBV4-1 and J is TRBJ2-3; a possible D gene is TRBD2 (6 bases). V lost 0 bases and J 1 base, leaving 11 bases between the germline ends. There are 16 residues in the CDR3. Per germline, CDR1 MGHRA and CDR2 YSYEKL. The DNA for the CDR3 is TGCGCCAGCAGCCAAGAGGAGGGAGAGGGCACAGATACGCAGTATTTT. As protein: CASSQEEGEGTDTQYF.

The chain combines TRBV6-6 with TRBJ1-1; the match to TRBD1 covers 10 bases. The germline CDR1 and CDR2 sequences are MNHNY and SVGAGI (reference sequence). With 4 bases clipped from V and 5 bases from J, the junction kept 7 bases outside the gene matches. The CDR3 extends over 15 amino acids. The CDR3 loop is CASSSRDRGLTEAFF. CDR3 DNA sequence: TGTGCCAGCAGTTCACGGGACAGGGGATTAACTGAAGCTTTCTTT.

The chain carries TRBV23-1 and TRBJ1-2, with D possibly matching TRBD1 (5 bases). TRBV23-1 is an ORF, and what it does is uncertain. V was pared by 4 bases and J by 8 bases, with 17 bases between. There are 14 residues in the CDR3. CDR3 DNA: TGCGCCAGCAGTCTCGACAGAAAGATGTGGGGCTACACCTTC. This codes for CASSLDRKMWGYTF.